This entry lists 22 T cell receptor beta chains sequenced from one sample in a study of blood T cells in healthy people across ages. Primers used in a second PCR of roughly 6 to 12 cycles were a sample-barcoded 5' primer and a J-beta primer mix. One entry per CDR3 protein results from TCRdb running MiXCR on the 5' RACE reads. The data contain about 1.6 million distinct CDR3 sequences, about 31% of them seen just once; the ten biggest clones take up 11%. The sequencing input was blood. Receptors originate from a young woman in good health.

This sequence joins TRBV4-1 and TRBJ2-2, with 8 positions matching TRBD1. Germline V gene data show CDR1 as MGHRA and CDR2 as YSYEKL. There are 18 residues in the CDR3. The V and J ends lost 3 bases and 5 bases, in that order; junction bases with no gene match: 14. The CDR3: CASSHTPRQGAGTGELFF. In nucleotides, the CDR3 is TGCGCCAGCAGCCACACCCCAAGGCAGGGGGCAGGGACCGGGGAGCTGTTTTTT.

This clonotype was counted a few times. CDR3 in amino acids: CATSRVYEDSYEQYF. The CDR3 DNA sequence: TGTGCCACCAGCAGAGTATATGAGGACTCCTACGAGCAGTACTTC. The genes are TRBV15 and TRBJ2-7; D gene ambiguous. This CDR3 is built from 15 residues. CDR1 LNHNV and CDR2 YYDKDF come from the germline V gene (reference sequence). Between the trimmed V and J ends, which lost 1 base and 0 bases, there was a span of 10 bases. Full variable domain (remainder filled in from reference TRBV15 and TRBJ2-7): DAMVIQNPRYQVTQFGKPVTLSCSQTLNHNVMYWYQQKSSQAPKLLFHYYDKDFNNEADTPDNFQSRRPNTSFCFLDIRSPGLGDTAMYLCATSRVYEDSYEQYFGPGTRLTVT.

This chain's CDR3 is CATSDPKGGASDTQYF. Written as DNA, the CDR3 is TGTGCCACCAGTGACCCAAAGGGGGGGGCCTCAGATACGCAGTATTTT. The chain is built from TRBV24-1 and TRBJ2-3; maybe TRBD2 (7 bases). The germline V and J ends were trimmed by 4 bases and 4 bases, with 17 bases remaining between them. The CDR3 covers 16 residues. CDR1 is KGHDR, CDR2 SFDVKD, per germline.

The gene calls are TRBV5-5 and TRBJ2-7; 10 bases are a match to TRBD1. V shed 4 bases, J shed 4 bases, and the junction held 5 bases outside the gene matches. The CDR3 covers 14 residues. From germline, CDR1 is SGHKS and CDR2 YYEKEE (reference sequence). CDR3 protein: CASSVDRGRYEQYF. CDR3 coding DNA: TGTGCCAGCAGCGTGGACAGGGGGAGGTACGAGCAGTACTTC. Full variable domain (outside the CDR3, taken from reference TRBV5-5 and TRBJ2-7): DAGVTQSPTHLIKTRGQQVTLRCSPISGHKSVSWYQQVLGQGPQFIFQYYEKEERGRGNFPDRFSARQFPNYSSELNVNALLLGDSALYLCASSVDRGRYEQYFGPGTRLTVT.

V gene TRBV12-3 or TRBV12-4 combines with J gene TRBJ2-1, with 10 bases that match TRBD1. The CDR3 spans 15 residues. Trimming cost V 7 bases and J 3 bases; bases outside gene matches: 6. The CDR3 DNA reads as TGTGCCAGCACCACGACAGGGGGCTTCTACAATGAGCAGTTCTTC. Protein product: CASTTTGGFYNEQFF.

The CDR3 spells CASSPRTSGGASLFHEQFF. In DNA, the CDR3 is TGTGCCAGCAGTCCCCGGACTAGCGGGGGGGCCAGTTTGTTCCATGAGCAGTTCTTC. The chain recombines TRBV12-3 or TRBV12-4 with TRBJ2-1; 15 bases line up with TRBD2. This CDR3 contains 19 residues. With V trimmed by 5 bases and J by 8 bases, 16 bases remained unmatched.

This clonotype appeared a few times. This chain uses TRBV7-9 with TRBJ2-1; D remains unclear. V was pared by 0 bases and J by 2 bases, with 11 bases between. From germline, CDR1 is SEHNR and CDR2 FQNEAQ (reference sequence). There are 16 residues in the CDR3. CDR3 sequence reads: CASSLAPKGPYNEQFF. CDR3 DNA: TGTGCCAGCAGCTTAGCGCCGAAGGGCCCCTACAATGAGCAGTTCTTC.

This chain connects TRBV5-1 to TRBJ2-3; TRBD2 matches 11 bases. The germline CDR1 and CDR2 sequences are SGHRS and YFSETQ. This CDR3 comprises 16 residues. V shed 4 bases, J shed 2 bases, and the junction held 6 bases outside the gene matches. The CDR3 sequence is CASSPGLAEITDTQYF. CDR3 in DNA: TGCGCCAGCAGCCCGGGACTAGCGGAAATCACAGATACGCAGTATTTT.

This clonotype was seen a few times. In nucleotides, the CDR3 is TGTGCCAGCAGCTTTCCGGCGGCTAGCGGGAGTGATTACAATGAGCAGTTCTTC. Translation: CASSFPAASGSDYNEQFF. The chain employs TRBV7-9 and TRBJ2-1; 10 nucleotides line up with TRBD2. Germline CDR1 reads SEHNR; CDR2 reads FQNEAQ (reference sequence). J was trimmed by 4 bases and V by 3 bases; bases with no gene match: 12. The CDR3 contains 18 residues.

The J gene is TRBJ2-1, the V gene TRBV7-9; TRBD2 might be the D (7 bases). The V gene's germline CDR1 is SEHNR and CDR2 FQNEAQ (reference sequence). This CDR3 spans 18 amino acids. V was trimmed by 5 bases and J by 3 bases, leaving 23 bases between them. The CDR3 region has the DNA TGTGCCAGCAGCACGATGGGGGGGCGTCAGACTTTCTACAATGAGCAGTTCTTC. Amino acids: CASSTMGGRQTFYNEQFF.

This clonotype was picked up many times. The chain couples TRBV2 to TRBJ2-3, with 9 bases identical to TRBD2. This CDR3 contains 14 residues. Looked up from germline, CDR1 is SNHLY and CDR2 is FYNNEI. V gave up 5 bases and J gave up 3 bases; unmatched junction bases: 3. The chain's CDR3 is CASSRTSATDTQYF. The CDR3 coding sequence is TGTGCCAGCAGTAGGACTAGCGCGACAGATACGCAGTATTTT.

This clonotype turned up a few times. A much larger clone sits a single nucleotide away, making a read error possible. The chain employs TRBV10-3 and TRBJ1-1; TRBD1 matches at 10 bases. Germline lookup yields CDR1 ENHRY and CDR2 SYGVKD. V trimming: 4 bases; J trimming: 4 bases; junction bases outside the gene matches: 9. This CDR3 comprises 16 residues. CDR3 protein: CAISGLGTGVGTEAFF. DNA for the CDR3: TGTGCCATCAGTGGTCTAGGGACAGGGGTTGGCACTGAAGCTTTCTTT.

With regard to this clonotype: This may stem from a read error, because a much larger clone lies one nucleotide away. The chain couples TRBV9 to TRBJ2-3; TRBD2 matches at 10 bases. The CDR3 spans 15 residues. Losses at the gene ends were 2 bases for V and 0 bases for J; bases not matched to a gene: 0. The germline CDR1 and CDR2 sequences are SGDLS and YYNGEE. The CDR3 loop reads CASSVSGGSTDTQYF. In DNA form, the CDR3 reads TGTGCCAGCAGCGTTAGCGGGGGGAGCACAGATACGCAGTATTTT.

V is TRBV20-1 and J is TRBJ2-5; maybe TRBD1 (6 bases). The CDR3 is 12 amino acids. Trimming pared 7 bases from V and 3 bases from J, leaving 12 bases between. From germline, CDR1 is DFQATT and CDR2 SNEGSKA (reference sequence). Written as DNA, the CDR3 is TGCAGTGGAACAGGGATGGAAGAGACCCAGTACTTC. This gives the protein CSGTGMEETQYF.

The genes are TRBV7-3 and TRBJ1-2; 8 bases match TRBD1. Germline V gene data show CDR1 as SGHTA and CDR2 as FQGTGA. V gave up 5 bases and J gave up 6 bases; unmatched junction bases: 8. This CDR3 has 14 residues. The CDR3 region has the DNA TGTGCCAGCAGCATTGACAGGGGAGTCGATGGCTACACCTTC. It specifies CASSIDRGVDGYTF.

V gene TRBV20-1 combines with J gene TRBJ2-2; 9 positions agree with TRBD2. J lost 0 bases, V lost 3 bases, and 8 bases had no gene match. The germline V gene has CDR1 DFQATT and CDR2 SNEGSKA (reference sequence). The CDR3 runs to 17 residues. The CDR3 loop is CSARRGLAETNTGELFF. The CDR3 nucleotides read TGCAGTGCTAGGAGGGGACTAGCAGAAACGAACACCGGGGAGCTGTTTTTT.

The chain recombines TRBV5-1 with TRBJ2-1; 9 bases line up with TRBD2. The V gene's germline CDR1 is SGHRS and CDR2 YFSETQ. Trimming at V came to 7 bases and at J to 6 bases, leaving 11 bases not matched to a gene. This CDR3 comprises 15 residues. CDR3 residues: CASATRTSALNEQFF. The CDR3 DNA is TGCGCCAGCGCGACCAGGACTAGCGCCCTCAATGAGCAGTTCTTC.

The chain couples TRBV2 to TRBJ2-5; D not resolved. The CDR3 is 13 amino acids. Germline values: CDR1 SNHLY, CDR2 FYNNEI. V lost 3 bases and J lost 7, with 12 bases in between. CDR3 in amino acids: CASSDGPLRTQYF. Here the CDR3 DNA reads TGTGCCAGCAGTGATGGCCCCCTTAGGACCCAGTACTTC.

This clonotype came up once. As DNA, the CDR3 is TGCAGTGCAACCACTCCGACTAGCGGGATTACAGATACGCAGTATTTT. It specifies CSATTPTSGITDTQYF. The chain uses TRBV20-1 and TRBJ2-3; 11 bases line up with TRBD2. V shed 6 bases and J 3 bases; nucleotides not matched to a gene: 11. The CDR3 extends over 16 amino acids. Germline loops: CDR1 DFQATT, CDR2 SNEGSKA (reference sequence).

The V and J genes are TRBV7-3 and TRBJ1-1; TRBD1 matches at 8 bases. Germline assignment: CDR1 SGHTA and CDR2 FQGTGA. CDR3 length equals 15 residues. Trimming removed 4 bases from V and 0 bases from J; junction bases left unmatched: 4. The CDR3 protein is CASSSGTGMNTEAFF. DNA of the CDR3: TGTGCCAGCAGCTCGGGGACAGGAATGAACACTGAAGCTTTCTTT.

The sample holds one count of this clonotype. This rearrangement joins TRBV20-1 to TRBJ1-1; D is unresolved. Per the germline V gene, CDR1 is DFQATT and CDR2 is SNEGSKA (reference sequence). V lost 6 bases to trimming and J lost 5 bases, with 13 bases between them. CDR3 length: 12 residues. This CDR3 reads CSASWANTEAFF. CDR3 nucleotide sequence: TGCAGTGCCTCATGGGCGAATACTGAAGCTTTCTTT.

This clonotype was picked up many times. V is TRBV29-1 and J is TRBJ2-7, with 8 bases lining up with TRBD1. The CDR3 runs to 13 residues. Per germline, CDR1 SQVTM and CDR2 ANQGSEA. After removal of 7 bases from V and 1 base from J, the junction contained 6 bases not matched to a gene. Here the CDR3 DNA reads TGCAGCGCCCTCGGACAGGGTTCCTACGAGCAGTACTTC. It is translated as CSALGQGSYEQYF.